The next 32 T cell receptor beta chains were all read from a single sample in a study of cytomegalovirus exposure and HLA in healthy donors. The PCR contained 60 Vbeta and 13 Jbeta primers. Produced via immunoSEQ multiplex PCR; TCRdb's table is partial and in-frame only. The data hold under 200,000 clones, with roughly 80% observed a single time. The sample taken for sequencing was PBMCs. The source is a woman aged 45-65 years in good health and CMV-seronegative.

In its sample, this clone was seen once. The genes are TRBV7-2 and TRBJ2-2; no clear D gene. V was trimmed by 5 bases and J by 6 bases, leaving 10 bases between them. Germline CDR1 and CDR2: SGHTA and FQGNSA. This CDR3 is 13 amino acids long. The CDR3 DNA is TGTGCCAGCAGCCCGCTCCGAGCCGGGGAGCTGTTTTTT. Its translation is CASSPLRAGELFF.

The chain employs TRBV2 and TRBJ1-4; no firm D call. The germline V and J ends were trimmed by 6 bases and 7 bases, with 12 bases remaining between them. The CDR3 covers 13 residues. Germline CDR1 reads SNHLY; CDR2 reads FYNNEI. CDR3 residues: CASRGPAGEKLFF. Here the CDR3 DNA reads TGTGCCAGCAGGGGTCCGGCGGGTGAAAAACTGTTTTTT.

This clone was counted a single time. V and J are TRBV10-3 and TRBJ2-7; D perhaps matches TRBD1 (6 bases). CDR3 length equals 16 residues. Per germline, CDR1 ENHRY and CDR2 SYGVKD. V shed 10 bases and J shed 0 bases, with 22 bases lying between them. CDR3 residues: CATTGLARISSYEQYF. CDR3 DNA: TGTGCCACCACAGGGCTAGCCCGGATTAGCTCCTACGAGCAGTACTTC.

For this clone: The missing conserved phenylalanine or tryptophan at the end of this CDR3 makes a read error likely. V and J are TRBV5-1 and TRBJ2-3; no definite D call. V lost 4 bases to trimming and J lost 0 bases, with 21 bases between them. The CDR3 length is 18 residues. Germline values: CDR1 SGHRS, CDR2 YFSETQ. The chain's CDR3 is CASSPHDYLRQSTDTQYL. DNA of the CDR3: TGCGCCAGCAGCCCACACGATTATCTAAGGCAAAGCACAGATACGCAGTATCTT.

This chain uses TRBV27 with TRBJ2-6; no reliable D call. The CDR3 spans 13 residues. V gave up 3 bases and J gave up 4 bases, with 4 bases separating them. CDR1 and CDR2 from the germline V gene are MNHEY and SMNVEV (reference sequence). The CDR3 DNA reads as TGTGCCAGCAGTTTCAGGGGGGCCAACGTCCTGACTTTC. This sequence encodes CASSFRGANVLTF.

CDR3 nucleotide sequence: TGTGCCAGCAGTCCGGGACAGTATACACAAGAGACCCAGTACTTC. It translates to CASSPGQYTQETQYF. The chain recombines TRBV28 with TRBJ2-5, with TRBD1 identical over 7 bases. Germline loops: CDR1 MDHEN, CDR2 SYDVKM. CDR3 size: 15 residues. Losses at the gene ends were 5 bases for V and 2 bases for J; bases not matched to a gene: 8.

The chain is built from TRBV2 and TRBJ1-3; D is ambiguous. The V end was cut by 7 bases, the J end by 0 bases, with 13 bases between. There are 15 residues in the CDR3. Germline V gives CDR1 SNHLY, CDR2 FYNNEI. CDR3 amino acids: CASKFTYLSGNTIYF. The CDR3 DNA is TGTGCCAGCAAGTTCACCTATCTCTCTGGAAACACCATATATTTT.

V and J are TRBV6-5 and TRBJ2-7; tentative D call: TRBD1 (6 bases). CDR1 is MNHEY, CDR2 SVGAGI, per germline. This CDR3 is built from 15 residues. V gave up 6 bases and J gave up 6 bases, with 21 bases separating them. The CDR3: CASRDIDRLAAEQYF. The CDR3 bases are TGTGCCAGCAGGGATATTGACAGGCTCGCTGCCGAGCAGTACTTC.

The rearrangement uses TRBV7-8 and TRBJ2-4; D gene unclear. Germline loops: CDR1 SGHVS, CDR2 FQNEAQ. The length of the CDR3 is 13 residues. V lost 2 bases and J 0 bases, leaving 2 bases between the germline ends. The chain's CDR3 is CASSLLAKNIQYF. The CDR3 bases are TGTGCCAGCAGCTTACTAGCCAAAAACATTCAGTACTTC. The full variable domain, rest sourced from reference TRBV7-8 and TRBJ2-4, is GAGVSQSPRYKVAKRGQDVALRCDPISGHVSLFWYQQALGQGPEFLTYFQNEAQLDKSGLPSDRFFAERPEGSVSTLKIQRTQQEDSAVYLCASSLLAKNIQYFGAGTRLSVL.

The rearrangement joins TRBV5-1 to TRBJ2-7; TRBD1 matches at 9 bases. The CDR3 covers 15 residues. V shed 7 bases, J shed 4 bases, and the junction held 12 bases outside the gene matches. The germline V gene encodes CDR1 SGHRS and CDR2 YFSETQ. CDR3 nucleotide sequence: TGCGCCAGCGCCCCTACGACAGGGGGTTTATACGAGCAGTACTTC. Translation gives CASAPTTGGLYEQYF. The whole variable domain, filled in from reference TRBV5-1 and TRBJ2-7, reads KAGVTQTPRYLIKTRGQQVTLSCSPISGHRSVSWYQQTPGQGLQFLFEYFSETQRNKGNFPGRFSGRQFSNSRSEMNVSTLELGDSALYLCASAPTTGGLYEQYFGPGTRLTVT.

The chain employs TRBV7-2 and TRBJ2-1, with 11 bases that match TRBD1. Germline V gene data show CDR1 as SGHTA and CDR2 as FQGNSA. The CDR3 has 14 residues. Unmatched junction bases numbered 1, after V lost 5 bases and J lost 4 bases. CDR3 sequence reads: CASSRDRGYNEQFF. CDR3 nucleotides: TGTGCCAGCAGCCGGGACAGGGGGTACAATGAGCAGTTCTTC.

The rearrangement joins TRBV9 to TRBJ1-2; D remains unclear. The V end lost 3 bases, the J end lost 7 bases, and 13 bases lay between the germline ends. This CDR3 is 13 amino acids long. Germline lookup yields CDR1 SGDLS and CDR2 YYNGEE. The CDR3 loop is CASSAQESIGYTF. CDR3 nucleotides: TGTGCCAGCAGCGCTCAGGAATCCATTGGCTACACCTTC.

This clone was picked up a small number of times. The genes are TRBV2 and TRBJ1-1; 11 nucleotides line up with TRBD1. This CDR3 has 14 amino acids. Germline CDR1 is SNHLY and CDR2 is FYNNEI. With V trimmed by 10 bases and J by 5 bases, 9 bases remained unmatched. The DNA of the CDR3 is TGTGCCATCCTGGACAGGGGGCCAGGTACTGAAGCTTTCTTT. This translates into CAILDRGPGTEAFF.

The rearrangement links TRBV27 to TRBJ2-3; D is possibly TRBD2 (5 bases). Germline V gene sequence: CDR1 MNHEY, CDR2 SMNVEV (reference sequence). V was cut by 5 bases and J by 6 bases, with 21 bases left in between. The CDR3 is 16 amino acids. CDR3 protein: CASSPRPRLGGDTQYF. The CDR3 DNA follows: TGTGCCAGCAGTCCCAGACCTAGGCTCGGCGGGGATACGCAGTATTTT.

V and J are TRBV7-2 and TRBJ2-5; the D gene is possibly TRBD2 (6 bases). Trimming left V 2 bases short and J 14 bases short, with 21 bases between. The CDR3 spans 14 residues. CDR1 and CDR2 (germline): SGHTA, FQGNSA. CDR3 DNA sequence: TGTGCCAGCAGCTTATTATCGTCGGGACTCATATCCTACTTC. It translates to CASSLLSSGLISYF.

The chain recombines TRBV9 with TRBJ2-7; tentatively, D is TRBD2 (6 bases). Germline CDR1 SGDLS, CDR2 YYNGEE. The CDR3 spans 13 residues. V lost 5 bases, J lost 7 bases, and 16 bases lay in between. Here the CDR3 DNA reads TGTGCCAGCAGTGGGACTCCCCAAGGAGAGCAGTACTTC. It is translated as CASSGTPQGEQYF.

The chain has TRBV5-1 and TRBJ2-7; 7 bases are shared with TRBD1. The CDR3 runs 12 residues. The ends lost 6 bases at V and 6 bases at J; junction bases unmatched: 6. CDR1 SGHRS and CDR2 YFSETQ come from the germline V gene. The CDR3 loop reads CASKRQGSEQYF. The CDR3 coding sequence is TGCGCCAGCAAAAGACAGGGAAGCGAGCAGTACTTC.

This chain links TRBV7-2 with TRBJ2-1, with D tentatively TRBD2 (6 bases). CDR1 is SGHTA and CDR2 is FQGNSA in the germline V gene. The CDR3 loop spans 16 amino acids. The ends were cut back, 5 bases at V and 0 bases at J, with 14 bases in the middle. The CDR3 loop is CASSSWDLSSYNEQFF. The CDR3, as DNA: TGTGCCAGCAGCAGCTGGGACTTGAGCTCCTACAATGAGCAGTTCTTC.

The V call is TRBV18, the J call TRBJ1-4; D gene uncertain. Between the trimmed V and J ends, which lost 6 bases and 8 bases, there was a span of 13 bases. The CDR3 has 13 residues. Looked up from germline, CDR1 is KGHSH and CDR2 is LQKENI. The CDR3: CASSPTSGEKLFF. Written as DNA, the CDR3 is TGTGCCAGCTCCCCGACGTCGGGGGAAAAACTGTTTTTT.

This CDR3 is CASSPQTENYEQYF. CDR3 bases: TGTGCCAGCAGCCCTCAGACAGAAAACTACGAGCAGTACTTC. The rearrangement links TRBV7-9 to TRBJ2-7, with D perhaps matching TRBD1 (5 bases). V lost 5 bases and J lost 3, with 14 bases in between. This CDR3 region has 14 residues. CDR1 is SEHNR, CDR2 FQNEAQ, per germline (reference sequence).

The CDR3 DNA follows: TGTGCCAGCAGTGAACCAGGGTCGCATCAGCCCCAGCATTTT. Protein: CASSEPGSHQPQHF. The chain carries TRBV2 and TRBJ1-5; D may be TRBD1 (5 bases). Germline V gene data show CDR1 as SNHLY and CDR2 as FYNNEI. V was pared by 2 bases and J by 5 bases, with 10 bases between. This CDR3 is built from 14 residues.

The rearrangement links TRBV2 to TRBJ1-1; D gene unclear. V was clipped by 8 bases and J by 0 bases, with 13 bases between them. The CDR3 runs 14 residues. The germline V gene has CDR1 SNHLY and CDR2 FYNNEI. The CDR3 here is CASGRAAVNTEAFF. CDR3 nucleotides: TGTGCCAGCGGCCGAGCGGCCGTGAACACTGAAGCTTTCTTT.

V usage is TRBV5-1 and J usage is TRBJ1-2; 9 nucleotides line up with TRBD1. V lost 4 bases and J lost 2; bases outside the gene matches: 6. The CDR3 runs to 15 residues. Germline lookup yields CDR1 SGHRS and CDR2 YFSETQ. DNA for the CDR3: TGCGCCAGCAGCCCCTGGACAGGGGCGAACTATGGCTACACCTTC. Amino acids: CASSPWTGANYGYTF.

CDR3: CASSDGGYGYTF. The CDR3 region has the DNA TGTGCCAGCAGTGACGGAGGTTATGGCTACACCTTC. V and J are TRBV25-1 and TRBJ1-2; D not resolved. Germline lookup yields CDR1 MGHDK and CDR2 SYGVNS. Trimming took 3 bases from V and 5 from J, leaving 7 bases between them. The CDR3 totals 12 residues.

The chain links TRBV6-5 to TRBJ2-7, with 7 positions matching TRBD1. V was clipped by 0 bases and J by 0 bases; unmatched bases: 2. The length of the CDR3 is 15 residues. The germline V gene encodes CDR1 MNHEY and CDR2 SVGAGI. The CDR3 bases are TGTGCCAGCAGTTACTCTCCAGGGGGCTCCTACGAGCAGTACTTC. It encodes CASSYSPGGSYEQYF.

The chain has TRBV4-1 and TRBJ2-7; 8 bases match TRBD1. The CDR3 spans 17 residues. Germline V CDR1 and CDR2: MGHRA, YSYEKL. V dropped 0 bases and J dropped 7; count of bases not matched to a gene: 14. This CDR3 reads CASSQDAGTDRVREQYF. The CDR3 nucleotides are TGCGCCAGCAGCCAAGATGCAGGAACGGACAGGGTGAGGGAGCAGTACTTC.

V usage is TRBV6-1 and J usage is TRBJ2-3; D is unresolved. The CDR3 runs 14 residues. Germline V gives CDR1 MNHNS, CDR2 SASEGT. V lost 6 bases and J lost 4, with 14 bases in between. The CDR3 nucleotides read TGTGCCAGCAGGAAGGATAATCGGGCAGATACGCAGTATTTT. Protein product: CASRKDNRADTQYF.

The rearrangement links TRBV6-4 to TRBJ2-7; a weak D match, TRBD2 (7 bases). Between the trimmed V and J ends, which lost 2 bases and 7 bases, there was a span of 30 bases. The V gene's germline CDR1 is MRHNA and CDR2 SNTAGT. The CDR3 spans 19 residues. The DNA for the CDR3 is TGTGCCAGCAGTGACCCGAAAAGAAGGGGGACGGGAGGTAAGCGGGAGCAGTACTTC. It is translated as CASSDPKRRGTGGKREQYF.

This clone was seen only a few times. CDR3 DNA sequence: TGCGCCAGCAGCTTGAATGTAGGGGTTAATGAAAAACTGTTTTTT. Protein sequence: CASSLNVGVNEKLFF. This rearrangement joins TRBV5-1 to TRBJ1-4; possibly TRBD1 for D (5 bases). V was shortened by 1 base and J by 4 bases, with 11 bases between the two germline ends. In germline, CDR1 is SGHRS, CDR2 YFSETQ. This CDR3 has 15 residues. Variable domain in full (rest from reference TRBV5-1 and TRBJ1-4): KAGVTQTPRYLIKTRGQQVTLSCSPISGHRSVSWYQQTPGQGLQFLFEYFSETQRNKGNFPGRFSGRQFSNSRSEMNVSTLELGDSALYLCASSLNVGVNEKLFFGSGTQLSVL.

This clone was seen once. The CDR3 here is CASSLSLAGGDTQYF. The CDR3 region has the DNA TGTGCCAGCAGCTTATCGCTAGCGGGGGGAGATACGCAGTATTTT. This chain links TRBV11-2 with TRBJ2-3; 11 nucleotides agree with TRBD2. The CDR3 length is 15 residues. Germline loops: CDR1 SGHAT, CDR2 FQNNGV. J was trimmed by 5 bases and V by 2 bases; bases with no gene match: 3.

The gene calls are TRBV5-1 and TRBJ2-1; no clear D gene. Germline V CDR1 and CDR2: SGHRS, YFSETQ. The V end was cut by 0 bases, the J end by 4 bases, with 8 bases between. The CDR3 consists of 14 residues. The CDR3 DNA reads as TGCGCCAGCAGCTTGGAGGCGGTATACAATGAGCAGTTCTTC. Translation gives CASSLEAVYNEQFF.

The gene calls are TRBV29-1 and TRBJ2-3, with D tentatively TRBD2 (7 bases). The V end was cut by 2 bases, the J end by 5 bases, with 11 bases between. CDR3 length: 13 residues. Germline assignment: CDR1 SQVTM and CDR2 ANQGSEA. The CDR3 reads CSVERGGLDTQYF. DNA of the CDR3: TGCAGCGTTGAAAGGGGGGGTTTAGATACGCAGTATTTT.